What follows are 20 T cell receptor beta chains derived from one specimen sequenced in a study of T cells in narcolepsy. Libraries were prepared by immunoSEQ multiplex PCR; TCRdb keeps only in-frame clonotypes and omits some of them. The sample consists of some 35,000 clones, approximately 78% of them appearing once. Source material: CD45RA- memory CD4+ T cells from PBMCs. The receptor set was obtained from a human donor with narcolepsy.

This clone was seen only a few times. V and J are TRBV7-9 and TRBJ1-6; D remains ambiguous. Germline CDR1 reads SEHNR; CDR2 reads FQNEAQ (reference sequence). Trimming took 2 bases from V and 0 from J, leaving 8 bases between them. This CDR3 has 16 residues. The CDR3 DNA follows: TGTGCCAGCAGCTTACCCGGGAGCTCCTATAATTCACCCCTCCACTTT. It is translated as CASSLPGSSYNSPLHF.

This sequence joins TRBV2 and TRBJ1-2, with a weak D call TRBD1 (5 bases). Germline CDR1 SNHLY, CDR2 FYNNEI. Trimming removed 0 bases from V and 8 bases from J, with 16 bases in between. This CDR3 spans 15 amino acids. In DNA form, the CDR3 reads TGTGCCAGCAGTGAAGCGCAAGGCAGGGTGGGCGGCTACACCTTC. Its protein product is CASSEAQGRVGGYTF.

This clone was seen just once. This rearrangement joins TRBV19 to TRBJ2-1; TRBD1 aligns across 9 bases. V was clipped by 9 bases and J by 4 bases; unmatched bases: 10. This CDR3 is 15 amino acids long. CDR1 LNHDA and CDR2 SQIVND come from the germline V gene (reference sequence). This CDR3 is CASQDPGQGYNEQFF. The CDR3 DNA reads TGTGCCAGCCAGGACCCGGGACAGGGTTACAATGAGCAGTTCTTC.

The chain combines TRBV7-9 with TRBJ2-2, with no clear D. The CDR3 length is 15 residues. Trimming took 2 bases from V and 7 from J, leaving 14 bases between them. CDR1 SEHNR and CDR2 FQNEAQ come from the germline V gene (reference sequence). The CDR3 reads CASSLISGRGGELFF. The CDR3 nucleotides read TGTGCCAGCAGCTTAATTTCGGGCCGAGGCGGGGAGCTGTTTTTT.

V gene TRBV20-1 combines with J gene TRBJ2-7; the D call may be TRBD1 or TRBD2 (5 bases each). Germline V gene data show CDR1 as DFQATT and CDR2 as SNEGSKA (reference sequence). Trimming took 4 bases from V and 3 from J, leaving 7 bases between them. This CDR3 is built from 11 residues. This CDR3 is CSAMRGYEQYF. DNA of the CDR3: TGCAGTGCTATGAGGGGCTACGAGCAGTACTTC.

The DNA of the CDR3 is TGTGCCAGCACCAATGGCGGTTTGACAGATACGCAGTATTTT. Amino acid sequence: CASTNGGLTDTQYF. The chain couples TRBV7-3 to TRBJ2-3; D is unresolved. Germline V gene lookup returns CDR1 SGHTA and CDR2 FQGTGA. Trimming stripped 7 bases from V and 3 bases from J, with 14 bases between. CDR3 length: 14 residues.

The rearrangement links TRBV18 to TRBJ1-5; no firm D call. Germline assignment: CDR1 KGHSH and CDR2 LQKENI. The CDR3 sequence is 15 residues long. Trimming took off 1 base at V and 6 bases at J, with 13 bases between the two ends. CDR3 residues: CASSPRPGFTQPQHF. The CDR3, as DNA: TGTGCCAGCTCACCACGTCCGGGATTTACTCAGCCCCAGCATTTT.

The chain combines TRBV9 with TRBJ2-5; 13 nucleotides line up with TRBD2. Germline V gene data show CDR1 as SGDLS and CDR2 as YYNGEE. The V gene end was trimmed by 4 bases and the J gene end by 2 bases; junction bases not matched to a gene: 5. The CDR3 covers 16 residues. CDR3 bases: TGTGCCAGCAGCTTCACTAGCGGGGGGGTTCAAGAGACCCAGTACTTC. Protein sequence: CASSFTSGGVQETQYF.

The chain links TRBV4-3 to TRBJ1-2; TRBD1 matches 8 bases. Germline V gives CDR1 LGHNA, CDR2 YSLEER. The length of the CDR3 is 17 residues. V gave up 0 bases and J gave up 10 bases; unmatched junction bases: 16. Written as DNA, the CDR3 is TGCGCCAGCAGCCAAGATATGAGGGCAGGGGGCATTAATCTCTACACCTTC. Protein sequence: CASSQDMRAGGINLYTF.

V is TRBV25-1 and J is TRBJ1-1; D is perhaps TRBD1 (5 bases). The ends were cut back, 2 bases at V and 0 bases at J, with 10 bases in the middle. Per germline, CDR1 MGHDK and CDR2 SYGVNS. The CDR3 totals 15 residues. The CDR3 here is CASSELRGLNTEAFF. DNA of the CDR3: TGTGCCAGCAGTGAACTACGGGGCTTGAACACTGAAGCTTTCTTT.

The rearrangement uses TRBV4-3 and TRBJ1-2; a weak D match, TRBD1 (5 bases). The CDR3 contains 15 residues. The germline CDR1 and CDR2 sequences are LGHNA and YSLEER. The V end was cut by 0 bases, the J end by 8 bases, with 16 bases between. The CDR3 here is CASSQDLEGRGGYTF. Here the CDR3 DNA reads TGCGCCAGCAGCCAAGATTTGGAGGGAAGGGGCGGCTACACCTTC.

The chain has TRBV6-1 and TRBJ1-2, with unresolved D. The CDR3 extends over 10 amino acids. CDR1 MNHNS and CDR2 SASEGT come from the germline V gene. Trimming took off 6 bases at V and 8 bases at J, with 7 bases between the two ends. The CDR3 DNA reads as TGTGCCAGCAGGGGAGAAGGCTACACCTTC. Translating it yields CASRGEGYTF.

The chain joins TRBV12-5 to TRBJ1-2; unclear D gene. The CDR3 is 15 residues long. The germline gives CDR1 LGHNT, CDR2 FRNRAP. Trimming shortened V by 0 bases and J by 4 bases, and 12 bases separated the two germline ends. CDR3 loop: CASGLVSRHSYGYTF. The CDR3 nucleotides are TGTGCTAGTGGTTTGGTTAGTAGACACAGCTATGGCTACACCTTC.

The chain uses TRBV7-3 and TRBJ1-1; possible D gene TRBD1, 5 bases. CDR1 is SGHTA, CDR2 FQGTGA, per germline. The V end was cut by 2 bases, the J end by 1 base, with 14 bases between. The CDR3 loop spans 16 amino acids. CDR3 amino acids: CASSLALITGNTEAFF. The CDR3 bases are TGTGCCAGCAGCTTAGCGCTTATTACAGGGAACACTGAAGCTTTCTTT.

V is TRBV27 and J is TRBJ1-1, with 8 bases identical to TRBD1. Germline values: CDR1 MNHEY, CDR2 SMNVEV (reference sequence). This CDR3 is built from 18 residues. With 0 bases clipped from V and 4 bases from J, the junction kept 13 bases outside the gene matches. The CDR3 coding sequence is TGTGCCAGCAGTTTATCCCCGGGACAGGACTTGCGGAGCACTGAAGCTTTCTTT. As protein: CASSLSPGQDLRSTEAFF.

This clone was seen a single time. This chain's CDR3 is CASSLQGIENIQYF. The DNA of the CDR3 is TGTGCCAGCAGTTTACAGGGAATAGAAAACATTCAGTACTTC. The chain has TRBV28 and TRBJ2-4; weak D call: TRBD1 (5 bases). Germline lookup yields CDR1 MDHEN and CDR2 SYDVKM. This CDR3 has 14 residues. Trimming left V 2 bases short and J 5 bases short, with 10 bases between.

This clone was seen a handful of times. J is TRBJ2-5 and V is TRBV6-1, with D hard to call. The germline V gene encodes CDR1 MNHNS and CDR2 SASEGT. V dropped 5 bases and J dropped 3 bases, with 10 bases sitting between them. The CDR3 has 13 amino acids. Here the CDR3 DNA reads TGTGCCAGCAGTAGAGCTCCTAAAGAGACCCAGTACTTC. Translated: CASSRAPKETQYF.

The J gene is TRBJ2-1, the V gene TRBV5-6, with D possibly being TRBD2 (5 bases). The germline V and J ends were trimmed by 0 bases and 9 bases, with 13 bases remaining between them. CDR1 SGHDT and CDR2 YYEEEE come from the germline V gene. The CDR3 runs 14 residues. The CDR3 coding sequence is TGTGCCAGCAGCTTGGTCACGGGAAAGAGTGAGCAGTTCTTC. Translated: CASSLVTGKSEQFF.

The CDR3 spells CASSEVKGGREYF. The DNA of the CDR3 is TGCGCCAGCAGTGAAGTGAAGGGGGGCCGGGAGTATTTT. The chain combines TRBV10-1 with TRBJ2-3; either TRBD1 or TRBD2 may supply D (6 bases each). Germline CDR1 WNHNN, CDR2 SYGVQD (reference sequence). Trimming shortened V by 3 bases and J by 13 bases, and 17 bases separated the two germline ends. The CDR3 runs 13 residues.

The chain has TRBV6-1 and TRBJ1-2, with D perhaps matching TRBD1 (5 bases). The CDR3 is 13 residues long. Trimming stripped 7 bases from V and 2 bases from J, with 11 bases between. The germline CDR1 and CDR2 sequences are MNHNS and SASEGT. The CDR3: CASTRGLNYGYTF. CDR3 DNA sequence: TGTGCCAGCACCCGGGGACTGAACTATGGCTACACCTTC.